Included here is one T cell receptor beta chain sequence, with context. What it binds is not known. CDR3 length equals 16 residues. The V gene lost 5 bases and the J gene lost 1 base, with 15 bases spanning the gap. Germline-derived CDR1 and CDR2 are MNHEY and SMNVEV (reference sequence). The sample comes from a study of CD8 T cells in ankylosing spondylitis. Study-level points and caveats: In ankylosing spondylitis patients, matched synovial fluid reportedly showed significant enrichment of disease-linked clones. Ankylosing spondylitis blood appeared to carry a characteristic TCR beta motif of under ten highly homologous variants.

Libraries of TCR beta came from quantitative 5'-RACE with molecular barcodes. TCRdb recomputed calls from the 5' RACE reads with MiXCR, one row per CDR3 protein. Of about 450,000 distinct CDR3 sequences in the sample, 26% are singletons; the top ten hold about 1%. The sequenced sample was blood, either unsorted or a sorted T cell fraction (not recorded which). The TCR originated in a male donor with ankylosing spondylitis. The chain links TRBV27 to TRBJ2-1; no definite D call. CDR3 nucleotides: TGTGCCAGCAGTCCCTTCGGAAGGGTTTCCTACAATGAGCAGTTCTTC. Its translation: CASSPFGRVSYNEQFF.